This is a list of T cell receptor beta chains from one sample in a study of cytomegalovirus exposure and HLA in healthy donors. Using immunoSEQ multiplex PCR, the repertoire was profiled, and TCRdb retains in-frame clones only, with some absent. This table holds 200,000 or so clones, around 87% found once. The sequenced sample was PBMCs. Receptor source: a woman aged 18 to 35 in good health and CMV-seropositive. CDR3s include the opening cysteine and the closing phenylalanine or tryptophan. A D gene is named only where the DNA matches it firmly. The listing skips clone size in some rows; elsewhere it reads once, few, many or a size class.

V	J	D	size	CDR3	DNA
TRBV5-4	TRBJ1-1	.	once	CASSPVRGNTEAFF	TGTGCCAGCAGCCCAGTCAGGGGGAACACTGAAGCTTTCTTT
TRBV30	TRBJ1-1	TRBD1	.	CAWSVGDRYTEAFF	TGTGCCTGGAGTGTAGGGGACAGATACACTGAAGCTTTCTTT
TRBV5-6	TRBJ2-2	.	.	CASSLQPGELFF	TGTGCCAGCAGCTTACAACCCGGGGAGCTGTTTTTT
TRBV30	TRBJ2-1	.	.	CAWSVSPFDEQFF	TGTGCCTGGAGTGTTTCCCCCTTCGATGAGCAGTTCTTC
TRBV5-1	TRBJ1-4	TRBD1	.	CASSVGQDYEKLFF	TGCGCCAGCAGCGTGGGACAGGACTATGAAAAACTGTTTTTT
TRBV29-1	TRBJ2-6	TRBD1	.	CSAAQGAANVLTF	TGCAGCGCGGCACAGGGGGCAGCCAACGTCCTGACTTTC
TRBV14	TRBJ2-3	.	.	CASSQRLTDTQYF	TGTGCCAGCAGCCAACGTCTCACAGATACGCAGTATTTT
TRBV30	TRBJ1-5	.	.	CAWSDSSNQPQHF	TGTGCCTGGTCTGACAGTAGCAATCAGCCCCAGCATTTT
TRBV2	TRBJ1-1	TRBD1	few	CASRTGQGDQNTEAFF	TGTGCCAGCAGAACTGGACAGGGAGATCAGAACACTGAAGCTTTCTTT
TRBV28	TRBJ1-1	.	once	CASFHPSGTEAFF	TGTGCCAGCTTCCATCCGTCGGGCACTGAAGCTTTCTTT
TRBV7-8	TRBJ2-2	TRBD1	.	CASSVGDRETGELFF	TGTGCCAGCAGCGTCGGGGACAGGGAAACCGGGGAGCTGTTTTTT
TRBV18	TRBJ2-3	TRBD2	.	CASSPPSSGADTQYF	TGTGCCAGCTCACCACCGTCTAGCGGGGCGGATACGCAGTATTTT
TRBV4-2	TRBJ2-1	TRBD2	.	CASSIGTSGNYNEQFF	TGTGCCAGCAGCATCGGGACTAGCGGGAATTACAATGAGCAGTTCTTC
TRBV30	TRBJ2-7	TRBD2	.	CAWTSGAGASYEQYF	TGTGCCTGGACATCCGGAGCGGGAGCGAGCTACGAGCAGTACTTC
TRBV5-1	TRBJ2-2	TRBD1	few	CASSLASGTGGTGELFF	TGCGCCAGCAGCTTGGCTTCTGGGACAGGGGGCACCGGGGAGCTGTTTTTT
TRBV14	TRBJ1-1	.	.	CASSQDRNTEAFF	TGTGCCAGCAGCCAAGACAGGAACACTGAAGCTTTCTTT
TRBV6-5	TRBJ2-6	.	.	CASSYGEAGANVLTF	TGTGCCAGCAGTTACGGGGAGGCTGGGGCCAACGTCCTGACTTTC
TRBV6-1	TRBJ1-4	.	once	CASSVHRYTFGTTNEKLFF	TGTGCCAGCAGTGTCCACAGGTACACATTTGGGACAACTAATGAAAAACTGTTTTTT
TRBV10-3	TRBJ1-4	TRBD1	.	CAISPGGTDRAGWEKLFF	TGTGCCATCTCACCAGGGGGAACCGACAGGGCAGGTTGGGAAAAACTGTTTTTT
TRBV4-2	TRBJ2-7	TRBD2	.	CASSTKREGPYEQYF	TGTGCCAGCAGCACAAAGCGGGAGGGCCCGTACGAGCAGTACTTC
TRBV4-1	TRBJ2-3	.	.	CASSQEERATDTQYF	TGCGCCAGCAGCCAAGAGGAGCGGGCCACAGATACGCAGTATTTT
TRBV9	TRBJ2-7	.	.	CASSGLEQYF	TGTGCCAGCAGCGGACTAGAGCAGTACTTC
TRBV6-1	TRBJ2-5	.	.	CATRPGWETQYF	TGTGCCACACGACCGGGGTGGGAGACCCAGTACTTC
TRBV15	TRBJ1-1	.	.	CATSTQIAGNTEAFF	TGTGCCACCAGCACTCAGATCGCAGGGAACACTGAAGCTTTCTTT
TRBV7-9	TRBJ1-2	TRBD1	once	CASISADRGHGGYTF	TGTGCCAGCATTTCAGCGGACAGGGGGCATGGTGGCTACACCTTC
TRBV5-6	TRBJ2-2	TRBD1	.	CASSLGQGAPGELFF	TGTGCCAGCAGCTTGGGACAGGGAGCCCCCGGGGAGCTGTTTTTT
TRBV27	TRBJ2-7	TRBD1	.	CASRPRPPTGLNEQYF	TGTGCCAGCAGACCAAGGCCCCCGACAGGGCTCAACGAGCAGTACTTC
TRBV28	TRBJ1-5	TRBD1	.	CASSLSSGDRVIRPQHF	TGTGCCAGCAGTTTATCTTCCGGGGACAGGGTAATCAGGCCCCAGCATTTT
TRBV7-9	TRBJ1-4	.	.	CASSLSLATNEKLFF	TGTGCCAGCAGCCTCTCCCTTGCAACTAATGAAAAACTGTTTTTT
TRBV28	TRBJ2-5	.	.	CASSRGQRRGGAQYF	TGTGCCAGCAGCCGAGGACAGAGAAGGGGGGGGGCCCAGTACTTC
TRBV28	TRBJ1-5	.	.	CASSFAGSPQPQHF	TGTGCCAGCAGTTTTGCGGGGTCCCCTCAGCCCCAGCATTTT
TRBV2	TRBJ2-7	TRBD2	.	CASSVWGLAGEQYF	TGTGCCAGCAGTGTTTGGGGACTAGCTGGGGAGCAGTACTTC
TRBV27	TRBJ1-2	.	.	CASSSGYGYTF	TGTGCCAGCTCCTCAGGGTATGGCTACACCTTC
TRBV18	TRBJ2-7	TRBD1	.	CASSPTGGASYEQYF	TGTGCCAGCTCACCTACAGGGGGCGCATCCTACGAGCAGTACTTC
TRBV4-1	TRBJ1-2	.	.	CASSPGGRGRVRYGYTF	TGCGCCAGCAGCCCGGGGGGCAGGGGTCGAGTGCGCTATGGCTACACCTTC
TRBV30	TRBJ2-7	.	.	CAWRIQGSYEQYF	TGTGCCTGGAGAATACAGGGTTCCTACGAGCAGTACTTC
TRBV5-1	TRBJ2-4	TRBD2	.	CASSLAQTSGRAGDIQYF	TGCGCCAGCAGCTTGGCCCAAACTAGCGGGAGGGCGGGAGACATTCAGTACTTC
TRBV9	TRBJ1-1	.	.	CASSVGGGSTEAFF	TGTGCCAGCAGCGTAGGGGGGGGGAGCACTGAAGCTTTCTTT
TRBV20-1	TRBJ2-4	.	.	CSPGGLAQYF	TGCAGTCCCGGGGGTTTGGCTCAGTACTTC
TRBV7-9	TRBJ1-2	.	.	CASSSRVDSARAYGYTF	TGTGCCAGCAGCTCCCGGGTCGACTCCGCTCGTGCCTATGGCTACACCTTC
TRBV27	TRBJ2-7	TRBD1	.	CASSLERTGYEQYF	TGTGCCAGCAGTTTGGAGAGGACAGGCTACGAGCAGTACTTC
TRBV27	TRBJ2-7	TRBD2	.	CASSWGGSYEQYF	TGTGCCAGCAGTTGGGGGGGCTCCTACGAGCAGTACTTC
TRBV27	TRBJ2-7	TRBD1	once	CASKLTGGETYEQYF	TGTGCCAGCAAACTGACAGGGGGCGAAACCTACGAGCAGTACTTC
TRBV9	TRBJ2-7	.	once	CASSVSGGSEQYF	TGTGCCAGCAGCGTAAGTGGGGGGTCCGAGCAGTACTTC
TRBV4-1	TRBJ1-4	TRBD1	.	CASSATGGEEKLFF	TGCGCCAGCAGCGCGACAGGGGGTGAGGAAAAACTGTTTTTT
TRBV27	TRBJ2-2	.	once	CASSSGLNTGELFF	TGTGCCAGCAGTTCCGGACTAAACACCGGGGAGCTGTTTTTT
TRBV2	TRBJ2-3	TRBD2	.	CASRFRAGEGTDTQYF	TGTGCCAGCAGATTTAGGGCCGGGGAGGGAACAGATACGCAGTATTTT
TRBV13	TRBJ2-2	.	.	CASSVALYNTGELFF	TGTGCCAGCAGCGTAGCCCTATATAACACCGGGGAGCTGTTTTTT
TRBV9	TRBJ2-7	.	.	CASSVGAGYEQYF	TGTGCCAGCAGCGTAGGTGCGGGCTACGAGCAGTACTTC
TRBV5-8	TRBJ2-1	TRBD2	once	CASSPVASGRFEQFF	TGTGCCAGCAGCCCGGTGGCTAGCGGGAGATTTGAGCAGTTCTTC
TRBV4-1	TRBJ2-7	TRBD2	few	CASSPGLAVRSYEQYF	TGCGCCAGCAGCCCGGGACTAGCGGTGCGATCCTACGAGCAGTACTTC
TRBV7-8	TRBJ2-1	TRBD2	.	CASSSRLAGGMRPYNEQFF	TGTGCCAGCAGCTCTCGACTAGCGGGAGGGATGAGACCTTACAATGAGCAGTTCTTC
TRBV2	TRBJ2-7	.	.	CASSRHDTSPYEQYF	TGTGCCAGCAGCCGACATGACACCAGTCCCTACGAGCAGTACTTC
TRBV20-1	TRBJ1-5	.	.	CSAHPGPQHF	TGCAGTGCCCACCCGGGACCCCAGCATTTT